One sample yielded the 7 T cell receptor beta chains listed below, sequenced in a study of T cells after posttransplantation cyclophosphamide. Repertoires were generated with immunoSEQ multiplex PCR, while TCRdb's copy carries only in-frame clones and drops some. The profile covers 17,000 or so clones, with 77% appearing a single time and roughly 31% taken by the ten largest. A marrow graft followed busulfan-fludarabine conditioning, with cyclophosphamide on days +3 and +4. Sequenced material: CD8+ T cells sorted from PBMCs, taken approximately 1,900 days after a stem cell transplant with posttransplant cyclophosphamide. These receptors came from a female patient aged 40-49 years who received an allogeneic stem cell transplant from a related donor, was CMV-positive, and had no GVHD. Among the T cells, some may be from the graft donor.

The chain has TRBV7-9 and TRBJ1-2, with 9 nucleotides matching TRBD1. There are 14 residues in the CDR3. CDR1 is SEHNR and CDR2 is FQNEAQ in the germline V gene (reference sequence). Losses at the gene ends were 5 bases for V and 8 bases for J; bases not matched to a gene: 9. CDR3 bases: TGTGCCAGCAGCCCCCCTGGGACAGGGATAGGCTACACCTTC. Its protein is CASSPPGTGIGYTF. Looking up the rest from reference TRBV7-9 and TRBJ1-2 gives the full variable domain: DTGVSQNPRHKITKRGQNVTFRCDPISEHNRLYWYRQTLGQGPEFLTYFQNEAQLEKSRLLSDRFSAERPKGSFSTLEIQRTEQGDSAMYLCASSPPGTGIGYTFGSGTRLTVV.

The chain combines TRBV7-3 with TRBJ2-1, with 12 bases identical to TRBD2. This CDR3 is built from 15 residues. V lost 3 bases to trimming and J lost 5 bases; unmatched junction nucleotides: 2. Germline V lookup: CDR1 SGHTA, CDR2 FQGTGA. CDR3: CASSFGLAGNNEQFF. DNA of the CDR3: TGTGCCAGCAGCTTCGGACTAGCGGGGAACAATGAGCAGTTCTTC. The complete variable domain, with remaining parts taken from reference TRBV7-3 and TRBJ2-1, reads GAGVSQTPSNKVTEKGKYVELRCDPISGHTALYWYRQSLGQGPEFLIYFQGTGAADDSGLPNDRFFAVRPEGSVSTLKIQRTERGDSAVYLCASSFGLAGNNEQFFGPGTRLTVL.

In this sample, this clone turned up a few times. This chain links TRBV27 with TRBJ1-2; 10 bases align to TRBD1. This CDR3 has 14 residues. CDR1 and CDR2 (germline): MNHEY, SMNVEV (reference sequence). Trimming at V came to 5 bases and at J to 5 bases, leaving 5 bases not matched to a gene. The CDR3 sequence is CASSPRTGGYGYTF. The CDR3, as DNA: TGTGCCAGCAGTCCGAGGACAGGGGGATATGGCTACACCTTC.

This chain connects TRBV9 to TRBJ1-2; 7 positions match TRBD1. The CDR3 contains 17 residues. The germline V gene encodes CDR1 SGDLS and CDR2 YYNGEE. V was clipped by 4 bases and J by 4 bases; unmatched bases: 16. Here the CDR3 reads CASSPFRAGGYPYGYTF. The CDR3 bases are TGTGCCAGCAGCCCTTTCCGGGCAGGGGGATATCCCTATGGCTACACCTTC.

The J gene is TRBJ2-5, the V gene TRBV27, with a weak D call TRBD2 (7 bases). The CDR3 consists of 15 residues. V lost 6 bases and J lost 5, with 19 bases in between. The V gene's germline CDR1 is MNHEY and CDR2 SMNVEV (reference sequence). The CDR3 loop reads CASSLVGGAGETQYF. For the CDR3, the DNA is TGTGCCAGCAGCCTGGTTGGGGGGGCAGGCGAGACCCAGTACTTC.

This clone appeared once. This chain connects TRBV13 to TRBJ2-2; 10 bases line up with TRBD2. The CDR3 has 20 residues. Looked up from germline, CDR1 is PRHDT and CDR2 is FYEKMQ (reference sequence). V was pared by 5 bases and J by 5 bases, with 20 bases of the junction left unmatched. CDR3 region: CASSTGRLAGVLKRTGELFF. The CDR3, as DNA: TGTGCCAGCAGCACCGGCAGGCTAGCGGGGGTCCTAAAACGTACCGGGGAGCTGTTTTTT.

The chain uses TRBV7-2 and TRBJ1-1; 9 bases agree with TRBD1. Germline V gives CDR1 SGHTA, CDR2 FQGNSA. The CDR3 length is 14 residues. With 1 base clipped from V and 4 bases from J, the junction kept 1 base outside the gene matches. For the CDR3, the DNA is TGTGCCAGCAGCTTAGGGACAGGGGCCACTGAAGCTTTCTTT. Protein product: CASSLGTGATEAFF.